The next 11 T cell receptor beta chains were all read from a single sample in a study of blood T cells in healthy people across ages. Primers used in a second PCR of roughly 6 to 11 cycles were a sample-barcoded 5' primer and a J-beta primer mix. TCRdb fed the 5' RACE reads into MiXCR, producing one record per CDR3 protein. The sample includes about 750,000 distinct CDR3 sequences, about 55% of them seen just once. The sequenced sample was blood. The receptors derive from a man aged 80 or over in good health.

V and J are TRBV3-1 and TRBJ2-5, with 13 bases matching TRBD2. Losses at the gene ends were 1 base for V and 1 base for J; bases not matched to a gene: 3. The CDR3 contains 17 residues. Germline loops: CDR1 LGHDT, CDR2 YNNKEL (reference sequence). The CDR3 loop reads CASSQGTSGGFQETQYF. CDR3 nucleotide sequence: TGTGCCAGCAGCCAAGGGACTAGCGGGGGCTTCCAAGAGACCCAGTACTTC.

This clonotype was picked up many times. V gene TRBV29-1 combines with J gene TRBJ2-5, with 12 bases that match TRBD2. The germline gives CDR1 SQVTM, CDR2 ANQGSEA. CDR3 length: 15 residues. The J segment lost 5 bases and the V segment lost 4 bases, leaving 8 bases of the junction unmatched. The CDR3 region is CSVGLAGGPQETQYF. In nucleotides, the CDR3 is TGCAGCGTTGGTCTAGCGGGAGGGCCCCAGGAGACCCAGTACTTC. Filled out from reference TRBV29-1 and TRBJ2-5, the complete variable domain reads SAVISQKPSRDICQRGTSLTIQCQVDSQVTMMFWYRQQPGQSLTLIATANQGSEATYESGFVIDKFPISRPNLTFSTLTVSNMSPEDSSIYLCSVGLAGGPQETQYFGPGTRLLVL.

This clonotype was counted only a few times. The J gene is TRBJ2-1, the V gene TRBV9, with 14 bases aligning to TRBD2. The germline CDR1 and CDR2 sequences are SGDLS and YYNGEE. V gave up 0 bases and J gave up 10 bases; unmatched junction bases: 9. The CDR3 has 17 residues. The CDR3 sequence: CASSVARLAGGVREQFF. CDR3 nucleotides: TGTGCCAGCAGCGTAGCCCGACTAGCGGGAGGGGTCAGAGAGCAGTTCTTC.

In its sample, this clonotype was seen once. At one boundary the junction diverges from the germline segment, which might be a read error. J is TRBJ1-1 and V is TRBV12-3 or TRBV12-4; no reliable D call. The CDR3 length is 13 residues. The CDR3 region has the DNA TGCGCCAGCACCCTAATCGATGGGACTGAAGCTTTCTTT. It is translated as CASTLIDGTEAFF.

The V gene is TRBV29-1, the J gene TRBJ2-5; a possible D gene is TRBD2 (5 bases). Germline values: CDR1 SQVTM, CDR2 ANQGSEA. Trimming removed 3 bases at V and 2 bases at J, with 10 bases between. The CDR3 totals 13 residues. The CDR3 nucleotides are TGCAGCGTTGAGAGGGCAGAACAAGAGACCCAGTACTTC. Translating gives CSVERAEQETQYF.

This clonotype was seen once. This CDR3 reads CASSLKERGNEQFF. In DNA, the CDR3 is TGCGCCAGCAGCTTAAAGGAGCGCGGCAATGAGCAGTTCTTC. The gene calls are TRBV5-1 and TRBJ2-1; D is undetermined. CDR3 length: 14 residues. Trimming removed 2 bases at V and 6 bases at J, with 12 bases between. Germline-derived CDR1 and CDR2 are SGHRS and YFSETQ.

This clonotype has at least ten counts. A junction boundary mismatches the germline segment, possibly from a read error. The chain joins TRBV6-6 to TRBJ1-1; no clear D gene. This CDR3 spans 14 amino acids. Germline lookup yields CDR1 MNHNY and CDR2 SVGAGI (reference sequence). The CDR3 spells CASTKGPGNAEAFF. The CDR3 nucleotides read TGTGCCAGCACCAAAGGACCGGGGAACGCTGAAGCTTTCTTT.

This clonotype was counted a few times. A read error may account for a junction end that differs from germline. The chain couples TRBV7-9 to TRBJ2-7; TRBD2 might be the D (5 bases). Germline CDR1 is SEHNR and CDR2 is FQNEAQ (reference sequence). The CDR3 totals 13 residues. The CDR3 is CASSASDSHEQYF. The CDR3 bases are TGTGCCAGCAGCGCCTCGGACTCCCACGAGCAGTACTTC.

This clonotype has more than one count but fewer than ten. This chain connects TRBV20-1 to TRBJ2-1; the match to TRBD2 covers 12 bases. Germline CDR1 DFQATT, CDR2 SNEGSKA (reference sequence). With V trimmed by 1 base and J by 9 bases, 4 bases remained unmatched. This CDR3 contains 14 residues. The CDR3 loop reads CSARVTSGRLEQFF. The DNA of the CDR3 is TGCAGTGCTAGAGTCACTAGCGGGAGGCTTGAGCAGTTCTTC.

The chain has TRBV2 and TRBJ1-2, with D hard to call. V gave up 1 base and J gave up 4 bases, with 10 bases separating them. Per germline, CDR1 SNHLY and CDR2 FYNNEI. This CDR3 region has 14 residues. CDR3 in DNA: TGTGCCAGCAGTGAAGGGCTTACGTTCTATGGCTACACCTTC. Translation: CASSEGLTFYGYTF. Based on the CDR3 plus reference TRBV2 and TRBJ1-2, the full variable domain is EPEVTQTPSHQVTQMGQEVILRCVPISNHLYFYWYRQILGQKVEFLVSFYNNEISEKSEIFDDQFSVERPDGSNFTLKIRSTKLEDSAMYFCASSEGLTFYGYTFGSGTRLTVV.

This clonotype was seen only a few times. The gene calls are TRBV10-3 and TRBJ1-5, with D unclear. Germline V CDR1 and CDR2: ENHRY, SYGVKD. This CDR3 spans 13 amino acids. Trimming stripped 6 bases from V and 4 bases from J, with 10 bases between. The CDR3 DNA reads as TGTGCCATCAGAGCAGGTTCGAATCAGCCCCAGCATTTT. Translated, it gives CAIRAGSNQPQHF.